The 13 T cell receptor beta chains given below trace back to one sample, sequenced in a study of blood T cell repertoires in COVID-19. TCRdb keeps only in-frame clones here, not all; method: immunoSEQ multiplex PCR. Among almost 55,000 clones listed, 75% to 90% were seen once. The material sequenced was peripheral blood. These receptors were obtained from a human donor in a cohort sampled during active COVID-19.

The V call is TRBV11-2, the J call TRBJ2-7, with 9 bases aligning to TRBD1. This CDR3 is built from 15 residues. V trimming: 0 bases; J trimming: 2 bases; junction bases outside the gene matches: 2. Germline V gene lookup returns CDR1 SGHAT and CDR2 FQNNGV. CDR3 sequence: CASSLEQGATYEQYF. CDR3 nucleotide sequence: TGTGCCAGCAGCTTAGAACAGGGGGCCACCTACGAGCAGTACTTC.

This chain uses TRBV10-3 with TRBJ2-1; TRBD2 agrees at 7 bases. This CDR3 comprises 15 residues. The germline V gene has CDR1 ENHRY and CDR2 SYGVKD. V trimming: 5 bases; J trimming: 6 bases; junction bases outside the gene matches: 10. Here the CDR3 DNA reads TGTGCCATCAGTCCTAGCGGCAGGCCGGGCAATGAGCAGTTCTTC. It translates to CAISPSGRPGNEQFF.

The chain joins TRBV25-1 to TRBJ1-6, with D tentatively TRBD1 (6 bases). V was shortened by 4 bases and J by 6 bases, with 16 bases between the two germline ends. Germline V gene lookup returns CDR1 MGHDK and CDR2 SYGVNS. The CDR3 loop spans 16 amino acids. The CDR3: CASSVGDRPLNSPLHF. In nucleotides, the CDR3 is TGTGCCAGCAGTGTCGGTGACAGGCCTCTTAATTCACCCCTCCACTTT.

The chain recombines TRBV9 with TRBJ1-2; 7 bases are shared with TRBD1. Germline V CDR1 and CDR2: SGDLS, YYNGEE. This CDR3 is 13 amino acids long. V lost 3 bases to trimming and J lost 7 bases; unmatched junction nucleotides: 6. CDR3 residues: CASSGDRDSGYTF. The DNA of the CDR3 is TGTGCCAGCAGCGGCGACAGGGACTCTGGCTACACCTTC. Full variable domain (missing parts from reference TRBV9 and TRBJ1-2): DSGVTQTPKHLITATGQRVTLRCSPRSGDLSVYWYQQSLDQGLQFLIQYYNGEERAKGNILERFSAQQFPDLHSELNLSSLELGDSALYFCASSGDRDSGYTFGSGTRLTVV.

V and J are TRBV2 and TRBJ1-6; TRBD1 agrees at 10 bases. V was clipped by 3 bases and J by 8 bases; unmatched bases: 4. The CDR3 consists of 15 residues. Germline V gene sequence: CDR1 SNHLY, CDR2 FYNNEI. Here the CDR3 reads CASSEGQGFYSPLHF. The DNA of the CDR3 is TGTGCCAGCAGTGAGGGACAGGGGTTTTATTCACCCCTCCACTTT.

The genes are TRBV7-3 and TRBJ2-2, with D possibly matching TRBD1 (5 bases). CDR3 size: 15 residues. The V end lost 6 bases, the J end lost 0 bases, and 11 bases lay between the germline ends. In germline, CDR1 is SGHTA, CDR2 FQGTGA. CDR3 DNA: TGTGCCAGCAGACACGACAGAGCGAACACCGGGGAGCTGTTTTTT. Its protein product is CASRHDRANTGELFF.

The chain is built from TRBV18 and TRBJ2-7; TRBD1 matches at 12 bases. The CDR3 is 14 residues long. V gave up 2 bases and J gave up 5 bases; unmatched junction bases: 1. CDR1 is KGHSH and CDR2 is LQKENI in the germline V gene. CDR3 sequence (DNA): TGTGCCAGCTCACCAGGGACAGGGGGCCACGAGCAGTACTTC. Translated, it gives CASSPGTGGHEQYF.

This clone was observed once. The rearrangement joins TRBV3-1 (or the pseudogene TRBV3-2) to TRBJ2-5; TRBD1 matches at 10 bases. Per germline, CDR1 LGHDT and CDR2 YNNKEL (reference sequence). This CDR3 has 14 residues. V lost 3 bases, J lost 4 bases, and 2 bases stayed unmatched. This CDR3 reads CASSQRTGGETQYF. The CDR3 DNA reads as TGTGCCAGCAGCCAGAGGACAGGGGGAGAGACCCAGTACTTC.

J is TRBJ1-2 and V is TRBV27; TRBD1 might be the D (5 bases). There are 16 residues in the CDR3. Trimming removed 0 bases from V and 4 bases from J, with 15 bases in between. From germline, CDR1 is MNHEY and CDR2 SMNVEV (reference sequence). The CDR3 sequence is CASSLSWWGGSYGYTF. For the CDR3, the DNA is TGTGCCAGCAGTTTATCGTGGTGGGGGGGTTCCTATGGCTACACCTTC.

The J gene is TRBJ1-2, the V gene TRBV5-6; D might be TRBD1 (6 bases). This CDR3 is built from 14 residues. Germline-derived CDR1 and CDR2 are SGHDT and YYEEEE. V was cut by 4 bases and J by 6 bases, with 16 bases left in between. CDR3 protein: CASSPPGKGDGYTF. The CDR3 nucleotides are TGTGCCAGCAGCCCCCCTGGGAAGGGGGATGGCTACACCTTC.

V usage is TRBV3-1 (or the pseudogene TRBV3-2) and J usage is TRBJ2-6; weak D call: TRBD2 (6 bases). Germline assignment: CDR1 LGHDT and CDR2 YNNKEL (reference sequence). The ends were cut back, 1 base at V and 2 bases at J, with 6 bases in the middle. The CDR3 is 15 amino acids. The CDR3 DNA is TGTGCCAGCAGCCAAGGGAGGGCTGGGGCCAACGTCCTGACTTTC. Amino acid sequence: CASSQGRAGANVLTF.

This clone was picked up a small number of times. This chain connects TRBV5-1 to TRBJ2-7; TRBD1 aligns across 8 bases. Germline V gene sequence: CDR1 SGHRS, CDR2 YFSETQ. The length of the CDR3 is 15 residues. V dropped 2 bases and J dropped 3; count of bases not matched to a gene: 7. The CDR3 loop reads CASSFQPGQDYEQYF. The CDR3 nucleotides are TGCGCCAGCAGCTTCCAACCGGGACAGGACTACGAGCAGTACTTC.

The rearrangement joins TRBV2 to TRBJ2-7; D is uncertain. The V and J ends lost 9 bases and 0 bases respectively, with 9 bases between them. Germline CDR1 and CDR2: SNHLY and FYNNEI. CDR3 length equals 12 residues. As DNA, the CDR3 is TGTGCCAGAAAGGAGAGCTCCTACGAGCAGTACTTC. Translated, it gives CARKESSYEQYF.